These 10 T cell receptor beta chains were all obtained from the same sample, sequenced in a study of blood T cell repertoires in COVID-19 (dated by TCRdb to between 2020 and 2021). Receptor libraries were prepared by the immunoSEQ multiplex PCR assay. In TCRdb, the immuneACCESS table is reduced to in-frame sequences with V and J assigned. These tables do not hold every clone; where another copy was compared, an unresolved V gene accounts for under half, and the others remain unexplained. The sample table shows around 130,000 clones, and around 80% are seen once. The top ten clones comprise more than 10% of the sample. Sequencing used peripheral blood. The receptors stem from a woman between 55 and 75 years old with acute or convalescent COVID-19.

CDR3 loop: CASSLLVVSGDKKETQYF. The DNA for the CDR3 is TGTGCCAGCAGCCTCCTAGTTGTCAGCGGAGATAAAAAAGAGACCCAGTACTTC. The rearrangement uses TRBV7-9 and TRBJ2-5; a weak D match, TRBD2 (5 bases). Deletions cut 5 bases from V and 3 bases from J, with 25 bases between. The germline gives CDR1 SEHNR, CDR2 FQNEAQ (reference sequence). The CDR3 loop spans 18 amino acids.

J is TRBJ1-4 and V is TRBV5-1; D may be TRBD1 (6 bases). CDR3 length: 15 residues. Trimming removed 4 bases at V and 7 bases at J, with 17 bases between. CDR1 and CDR2 from the germline V gene are SGHRS and YFSETQ. Here the CDR3 DNA reads TGCGCCAGCAGCCACGGGGACACAGAGGGTGAAAAACTGTTTTTT. Its protein is CASSHGDTEGEKLFF.

The rearrangement uses TRBV19 and TRBJ1-6; 7 positions match TRBD1. V lost 5 bases, J lost 0 bases, and 7 bases stayed unmatched. Germline assignment: CDR1 LNHDA and CDR2 SQIVND (reference sequence). The CDR3 loop spans 17 amino acids. The CDR3, as DNA: TGTGCCAGTAGTTCGGGACAGAGAGGCTCCTATAATTCACCCCTCCACTTT. Protein sequence: CASSSGQRGSYNSPLHF.

The chain carries TRBV7-9 and TRBJ1-4; 7 nucleotides agree with TRBD1. The V and J ends lost 5 bases and 5 bases, in that order; junction bases with no gene match: 5. Looked up from germline, CDR1 is SEHNR and CDR2 is FQNEAQ (reference sequence). This CDR3 is 14 amino acids long. Written as DNA, the CDR3 is TGTGCCAGCAGCCCGACAGGGTTAAATGAAAAACTGTTTTTT. As protein: CASSPTGLNEKLFF.

The chain couples TRBV24-1 to TRBJ2-5, with 8 bases that match TRBD1. CDR3 length: 15 residues. The V segment lost 0 bases and the J segment 4 bases; nucleotides outside the gene matches: 3. Per germline, CDR1 KGHDR and CDR2 SFDVKD. For the CDR3, the DNA is TGTGCCACCAGTGATTTGATGGACAGGGTAGAGACCCAGTACTTC. Amino acid sequence: CATSDLMDRVETQYF.

The V gene is TRBV2, the J gene TRBJ2-1, with TRBD1 matching over 7 bases. After removal of 0 bases from V and 0 bases from J, the junction contained 2 bases not matched to a gene. The germline V gene encodes CDR1 SNHLY and CDR2 FYNNEI. The CDR3 runs 16 residues. The CDR3 region is CASSEAGGNSYNEQFF. CDR3 nucleotides: TGTGCCAGCAGTGAAGCAGGGGGCAACTCCTACAATGAGCAGTTCTTC.

The genes are TRBV6-1 and TRBJ1-1; 9 bases map to TRBD1. Germline V gene data show CDR1 as MNHNS and CDR2 as SASEGT. Trimming took 1 base from V and 1 from J; bases not matched to a gene: 10. The CDR3 runs to 18 residues. The CDR3 nucleotides read TGTGCCAGCAGTGAAGGAGGAGGGACAGGGAGGTGGAACACTGAAGCTTTCTTT. Translated, it gives CASSEGGGTGRWNTEAFF.

This chain links TRBV30 with TRBJ2-7, with 8 bases that match TRBD1. Germline V lookup: CDR1 GTSNPN, CDR2 SVGIG (reference sequence). The J segment lost 0 bases and the V segment lost 3 bases, leaving 4 bases of the junction unmatched. This CDR3 has 14 residues. The CDR3 region has the DNA TGTGCCTGGAGGGGGACAGGCTACTCCTACGAGCAGTACTTC. Translated: CAWRGTGYSYEQYF.

The chain couples TRBV4-1 to TRBJ1-4; 8 nucleotides match TRBD1. The CDR3 consists of 18 residues. J was trimmed by 5 bases and V by 1 base; bases with no gene match: 12. Germline V gene sequence: CDR1 MGHRA, CDR2 YSYEKL. The CDR3 DNA sequence: TGCGCCAGCAGCCAAGCCTATTCTACAGGGGGTCGGAATGAAAAACTGTTTTTT. Translation gives CASSQAYSTGGRNEKLFF.

This sequence joins TRBV6-4 and TRBJ1-2; D gene ambiguous. The CDR3 totals 11 residues. Germline V gene data show CDR1 as MRHNA and CDR2 as SNTAGT. V gave up 2 bases and J gave up 10 bases, with 8 bases separating them. CDR3 in amino acids: CASSDAGIYTF. The CDR3 DNA sequence: TGTGCCAGCAGTGACGCCGGGATCTACACCTTC.